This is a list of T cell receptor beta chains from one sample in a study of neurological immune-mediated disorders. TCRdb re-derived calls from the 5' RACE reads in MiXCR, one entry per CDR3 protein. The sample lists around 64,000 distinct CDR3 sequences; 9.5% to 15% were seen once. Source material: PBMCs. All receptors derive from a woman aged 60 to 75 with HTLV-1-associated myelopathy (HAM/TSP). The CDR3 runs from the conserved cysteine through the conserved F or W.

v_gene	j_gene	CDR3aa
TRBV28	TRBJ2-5	CASNTGAQETQYF
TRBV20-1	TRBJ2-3	CSARKGGYSTDTQYF
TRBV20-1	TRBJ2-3	CSARAPGSGSTDTQYF
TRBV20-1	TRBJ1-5	CSARTGDQPQHF
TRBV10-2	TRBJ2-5	CATGIAGETQYF
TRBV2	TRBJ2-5	CASGRPQEQETQYF
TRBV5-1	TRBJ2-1	CASSFRLAGVSISYNEQFF
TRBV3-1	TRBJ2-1	CASSQGAASPYNEQFF
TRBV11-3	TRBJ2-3	CASSLDGSSGTDTQYF
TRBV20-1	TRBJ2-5	CSASPLAGGSETQYF
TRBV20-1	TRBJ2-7	CSALGGAGYEQYF
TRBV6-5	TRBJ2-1	CASSYSRGDNEQFF
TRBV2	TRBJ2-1	CASNEYNEQFF
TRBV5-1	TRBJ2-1	CASSVMLGRESDEQFF
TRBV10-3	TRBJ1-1	CAISERTSNTEAFF
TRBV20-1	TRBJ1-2	CSARVPKQGGYTF
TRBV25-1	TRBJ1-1	CASSDPGRAEAFF
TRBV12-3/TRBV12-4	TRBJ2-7	CASSSVVSGYEQYF
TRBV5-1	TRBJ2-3	CASSGIGTYTQYF
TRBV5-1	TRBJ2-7	CASSLVLAGEVDEQYF
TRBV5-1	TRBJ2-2	CASSKLSVGTNTGELFF
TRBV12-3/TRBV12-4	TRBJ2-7	CASSFFGTSGDYEQYF